A selection of T cell receptor beta chains follows, all from one sample in a study of human T cells and chemical hapten exposure. TCRdb recomputed calls from the RACE reads with MiXCR, one row per CDR3 protein. The top ten hold about 1.8% of the sample, which has about 80,000 distinct CDR3 sequences, around 9.4% seen once. The sequencing input was whole blood. Receptors originate from a female donor in good health. Some clones in this sample may be carry-over from other donors' samples. The CDR3 runs from the conserved cysteine through the conserved F or W. The listing skips clone size in some rows; elsewhere it reads once, few, many or a size class.

TRBV7-9	.	TRBJ1-3	CASSFFGDSGNTIYF
TRBV7-6	many	TRBJ2-7	CASSLNRGLIYEQYF
TRBV14	.	TRBJ1-6	CASSQDMGVAYNSPLHF
TRBV12-3/TRBV12-4	.	TRBJ2-1	CASSHGTSGDGDEQFF
TRBV7-2	.	TRBJ1-3	CASSLNIAGSGNTIYF
TRBV6-4	few	TRBJ2-1	CATRDRGYAEQFF
TRBV6-2/TRBV6-3	many	TRBJ2-7	CASSPPWQGAYEQYF
TRBV10-3	many	TRBJ1-5	CAAGQVEGGNQPQHF
TRBV5-6	few	TRBJ1-5	CASSRGQAAYRSQHF
TRBV7-8	many	TRBJ2-7	CAIGVTGEGEQYF
TRBV3-1	medium-sized	TRBJ2-3	CASSQWDRITTDTQYF
TRBV28	many	TRBJ1-2	CASSSPYTF
TRBV20-1	.	TRBJ1-2	CSARDGHPQGYGYTF
TRBV7-2	.	TRBJ1-1	CASSTPYRDNTEAFF
TRBV5-1	few	TRBJ1-6	CASSSLGGNNSPLHF
TRBV2	.	TRBJ1-1	CASSEGFGFTEAFF
TRBV20-1	many	TRBJ2-3	CSAGLGHTQYF
TRBV10-3	few	TRBJ1-5	CAIRPGQGNQPQHF
TRBV20-1	many	TRBJ2-1	CSARVSGPEQFF
TRBV5-6	few	TRBJ1-2	CASSQAAVRGYTF
TRBV27	many	TRBJ1-4	CASSFTYGPLVF
TRBV6-6	.	TRBJ1-2	CASSSGGAYGYTF
TRBV11-3	many	TRBJ1-1	CASSWSGNTEAFF
TRBV7-2	.	TRBJ2-7	CASSYRTSGYEQYF
TRBV5-6	few	TRBJ2-1	CASSRSRNEQFF
TRBV5-1	few	TRBJ2-6	CASSLDSRGSGANVLTF
TRBV4-2	.	TRBJ2-3	CASSQDLGGGGSDTQYF
TRBV7-3	few	TRBJ2-6	CASSLYSQNSGANVLTF
TRBV15	few	TRBJ1-2	CATSRDQGDRHGYTF
TRBV6-6	many	TRBJ2-1	CASSTAGAGEQFF
TRBV10-1	many	TRBJ1-1	CASATATTEAFF
TRBV18	many	TRBJ1-1	CASSPRRGPLNTEAFF
TRBV6-6	many	TRBJ1-6	CASRTYEGSPLHF
TRBV29-1	.	TRBJ2-3	CSANRDRGTDTQYF
TRBV6-2/TRBV6-3	few	TRBJ2-1	CASSYPSGGAPFFYEQFF
TRBV29-1	.	TRBJ2-3	CSAGDRADTQYF
TRBV12-3/TRBV12-4	few	TRBJ2-7	CASSAQSTGGAYEQYF
TRBV20-1	.	TRBJ2-5	CSARGDRKETQYF
TRBV6-6	.	TRBJ1-5	CASSRQGEGQPQHF
TRBV2	many	TRBJ1-1	CASSGEMNTEAFF
TRBV14	many	TRBJ1-1	CASSQEVRASAEAFF
TRBV20-1	few	TRBJ2-7	CSASILAGEQYF
TRBV6-4	.	TRBJ1-1	CASLLKTGPPENTEAFF
TRBV14	.	TRBJ2-1	CASSRKAGEQFF
TRBV20-1	.	TRBJ2-5	CSAREGIPQETQYF
TRBV19	few	TRBJ2-1	CASSIVGTGHNEQFF
TRBV2	many	TRBJ2-1	CASSRAGSYNEQFF
TRBV11-1	many	TRBJ1-1	CASSLSRGAIEAFF
TRBV6-5	.	TRBJ1-6	CASSYRPLGNRNSPLHF
TRBV5-1	many	TRBJ1-2	CASRNASPGDHYGYTF
TRBV29-1	few	TRBJ2-2	CSVEGAGELFF
TRBV6-6	.	TRBJ1-6	CASSYSLPGNNSPLHF